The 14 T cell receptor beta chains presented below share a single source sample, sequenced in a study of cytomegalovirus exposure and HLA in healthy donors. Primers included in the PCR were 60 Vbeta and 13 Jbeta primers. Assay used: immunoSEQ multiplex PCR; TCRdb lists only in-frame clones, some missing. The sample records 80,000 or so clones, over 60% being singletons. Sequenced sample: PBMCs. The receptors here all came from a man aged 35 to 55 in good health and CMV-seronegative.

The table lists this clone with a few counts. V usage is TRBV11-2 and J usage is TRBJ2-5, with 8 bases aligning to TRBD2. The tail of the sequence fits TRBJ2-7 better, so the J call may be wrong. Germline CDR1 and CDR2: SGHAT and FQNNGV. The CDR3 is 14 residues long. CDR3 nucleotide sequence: TGTGCCAGCAGCCCCGGGACTAGGGTATACGAGCAGTACTTC. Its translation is CASSPGTRVYEQYF.

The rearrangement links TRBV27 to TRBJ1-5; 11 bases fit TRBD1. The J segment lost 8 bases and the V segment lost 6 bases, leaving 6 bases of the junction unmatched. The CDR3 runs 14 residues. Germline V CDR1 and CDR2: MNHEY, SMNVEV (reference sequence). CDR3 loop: CASSYGTGGKPQHF. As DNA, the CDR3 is TGTGCCAGCAGCTACGGGACAGGGGGGAAGCCCCAGCATTTT.

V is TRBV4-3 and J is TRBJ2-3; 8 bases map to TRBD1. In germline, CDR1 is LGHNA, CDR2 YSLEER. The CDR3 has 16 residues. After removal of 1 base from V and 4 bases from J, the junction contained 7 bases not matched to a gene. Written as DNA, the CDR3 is TGCGCCAGCAGCCAAGTCGACAGGGGTGGCCCAGATACGCAGTATTTT. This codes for CASSQVDRGGPDTQYF.

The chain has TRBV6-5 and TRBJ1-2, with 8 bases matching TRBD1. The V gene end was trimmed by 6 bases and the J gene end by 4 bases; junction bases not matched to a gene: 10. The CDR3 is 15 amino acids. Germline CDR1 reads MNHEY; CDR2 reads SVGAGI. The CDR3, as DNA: TGTGCCAGCAGAGGCCAGGGGGCGAAATTCTATGGCTACACCTTC. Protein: CASRGQGAKFYGYTF.

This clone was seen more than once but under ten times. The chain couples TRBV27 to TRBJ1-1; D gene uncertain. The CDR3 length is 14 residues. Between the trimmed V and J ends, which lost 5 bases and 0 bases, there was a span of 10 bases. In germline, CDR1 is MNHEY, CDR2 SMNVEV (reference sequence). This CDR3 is CASSPSQVNTEAFF. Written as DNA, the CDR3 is TGTGCCAGCAGTCCCTCACAAGTGAACACTGAAGCTTTCTTT.

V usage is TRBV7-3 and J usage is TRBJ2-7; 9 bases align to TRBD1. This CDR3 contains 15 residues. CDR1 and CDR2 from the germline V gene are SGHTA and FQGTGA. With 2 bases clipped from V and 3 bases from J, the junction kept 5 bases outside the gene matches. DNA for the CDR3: TGTGCCAGCAGCTTATGGGGGACAGGGTACTACGAGCAGTACTTC. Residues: CASSLWGTGYYEQYF. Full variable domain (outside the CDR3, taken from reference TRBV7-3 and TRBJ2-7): GAGVSQTPSNKVTEKGKYVELRCDPISGHTALYWYRQSLGQGPEFLIYFQGTGAADDSGLPNDRFFAVRPEGSVSTLKIQRTERGDSAVYLCASSLWGTGYYEQYFGPGTRLTVT.

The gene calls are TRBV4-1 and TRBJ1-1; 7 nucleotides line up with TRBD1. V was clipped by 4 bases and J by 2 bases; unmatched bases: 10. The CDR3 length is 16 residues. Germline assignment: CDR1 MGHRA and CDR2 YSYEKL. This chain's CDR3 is CASSPRERGPNTEAFF. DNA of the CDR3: TGCGCCAGCAGCCCCCGCGAGAGGGGGCCAAACACTGAAGCTTTCTTT.

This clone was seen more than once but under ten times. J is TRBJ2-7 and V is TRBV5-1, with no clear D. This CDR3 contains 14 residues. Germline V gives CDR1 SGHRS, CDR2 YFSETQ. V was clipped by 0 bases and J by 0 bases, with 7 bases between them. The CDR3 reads CASSLDPSSYEQYF. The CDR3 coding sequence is TGCGCCAGCAGCTTGGATCCCAGCTCCTACGAGCAGTACTTC.

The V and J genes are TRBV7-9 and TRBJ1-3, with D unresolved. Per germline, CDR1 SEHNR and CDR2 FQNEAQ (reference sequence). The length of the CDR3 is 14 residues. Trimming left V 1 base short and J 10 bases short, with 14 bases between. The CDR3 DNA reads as TGTGCCAGCAGCTTAGGAGGCTCGCTGACGACCATATATTTT. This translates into CASSLGGSLTTIYF.

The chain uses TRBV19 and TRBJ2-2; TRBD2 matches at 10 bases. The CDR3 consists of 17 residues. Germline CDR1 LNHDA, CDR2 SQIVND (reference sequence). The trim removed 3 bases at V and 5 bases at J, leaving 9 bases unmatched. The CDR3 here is CASSMGGSGRSTGELFF. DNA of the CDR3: TGTGCCAGTAGTATGGGGGGTAGCGGGAGGAGTACCGGGGAGCTGTTTTTT.

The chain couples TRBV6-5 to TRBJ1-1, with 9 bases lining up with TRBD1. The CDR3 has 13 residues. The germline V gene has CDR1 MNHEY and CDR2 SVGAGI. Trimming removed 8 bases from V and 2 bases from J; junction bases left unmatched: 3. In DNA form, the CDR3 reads TGTGCCAGCGGACAGGGGCCCAACACTGAAGCTTTCTTT. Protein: CASGQGPNTEAFF.

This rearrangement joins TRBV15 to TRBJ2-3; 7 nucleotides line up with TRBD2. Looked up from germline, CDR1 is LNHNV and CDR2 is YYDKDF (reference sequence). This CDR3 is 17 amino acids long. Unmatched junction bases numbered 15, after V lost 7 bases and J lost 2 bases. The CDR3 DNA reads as TGTGCCACCACCCAGGGAGAAGCGGGGAGGGTCACAGATACGCAGTATTTT. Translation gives CATTQGEAGRVTDTQYF.

CDR3 loop: CASSFGGANYGYTF. The CDR3 DNA reads TGTGCCAGCAGCTTCGGGGGGGCTAACTATGGCTACACCTTC. The chain recombines TRBV7-2 with TRBJ1-2; maybe TRBD1 (5 bases). The CDR3 is made up of 14 amino acids. The germline V gene has CDR1 SGHTA and CDR2 FQGNSA. Trimming cost V 3 bases and J 0 bases, with 8 bases left between them.

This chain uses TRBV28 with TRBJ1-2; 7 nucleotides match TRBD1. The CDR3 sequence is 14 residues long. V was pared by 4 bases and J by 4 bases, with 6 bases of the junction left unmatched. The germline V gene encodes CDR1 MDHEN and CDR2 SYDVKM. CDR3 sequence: CASSSLRQGYGYTF. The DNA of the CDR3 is TGTGCCAGCAGTTCCCTGAGACAGGGCTATGGCTACACCTTC.